Shown below are 27 T cell receptor beta chains from a single sample sequenced in a study of OX40 agonist ivuxolimab in advanced cancers. Profiled with immunoSEQ multiplex PCR; TCRdb holds only in-frame clones, not every one. The sample lists 60,000 or so clones, approximately 87% occurring once. Sequences were derived from CD4+ or CD8+ T cells sorted from blood, sampled in a trial of the OX40 agonist ivuxolimab. These receptors all stem from an adult with an advanced solid tumor such as melanoma, head and neck, liver or kidney cancer.

The sample holds a few counts of this clone. This chain connects TRBV6-5 to TRBJ1-6, with D possibly TRBD1 on 6 matching bases. The germline V and J ends were trimmed by 6 bases and 14 bases, with 23 bases remaining between them. The CDR3 is made up of 15 amino acids. Per germline, CDR1 MNHEY and CDR2 SVGAGI. The CDR3 loop is CASRLSTGVEFTLHF. The CDR3 DNA is TGTGCCAGCAGGCTTTCGACAGGTGTTGAATTCACCCTCCACTTT.

The rearrangement joins TRBV20-1 to TRBJ1-1, with TRBD1 matching 8 bases. The CDR3 has 11 residues. V was pared by 3 bases and J by 11 bases, with 5 bases of the junction left unmatched. Germline V lookup: CDR1 DFQATT, CDR2 SNEGSKA (reference sequence). The CDR3 loop reads CSARGDRWAFF. The CDR3 DNA reads TGCAGTGCTAGGGGGGACAGGTGGGCTTTCTTT.

The chain couples TRBV7-2 to TRBJ1-5; D call uncertain. The V gene lost 3 bases and the J gene lost 7 bases, with 7 bases spanning the gap. Germline CDR1 reads SGHTA; CDR2 reads FQGNSA. CDR3 size: 12 residues. The CDR3 sequence: CASSFDNQPQHF. CDR3 nucleotides: TGTGCCAGCAGCTTCGACAACCAGCCCCAGCATTTT.

The J gene is TRBJ2-3, the V gene TRBV9; the match to TRBD2 covers 9 bases. The CDR3 totals 15 residues. The germline gives CDR1 SGDLS, CDR2 YYNGEE. With V trimmed by 4 bases and J by 2 bases, 5 bases remained unmatched. Written as DNA, the CDR3 is TGTGCCAGCAGCTTGTCTAGCGGGGACACAGATACGCAGTATTTT. Amino acids: CASSLSSGDTDTQYF.

The chain links TRBV10-1 to TRBJ2-7, with D tentatively TRBD2 (6 bases). The CDR3 is made up of 14 amino acids. Germline V gene lookup returns CDR1 WNHNN and CDR2 SYGVQD (reference sequence). With 2 bases removed from V and 4 bases from J, the gap between germline ends came to 12 bases. The CDR3 is CASSEPVGGYEQYF. In nucleotides, the CDR3 is TGCGCCAGCAGTGAGCCCGTTGGGGGGTACGAGCAGTACTTC.

The table lists this clone with a few counts. The chain uses TRBV29-1 and TRBJ2-6; D possibly matches TRBD1 or TRBD2 (5 bases each). The CDR3 contains 16 residues. V was trimmed by 4 bases and J by 4 bases, leaving 17 bases between them. Germline CDR1 SQVTM, CDR2 ANQGSEA. CDR3 bases: TGCAGCGTTGGTGTCCCCGGGGCGGCGGGGGCCAACGTCCTGACTTTC. Encoded protein: CSVGVPGAAGANVLTF.

This clone occurred once. The CDR3 is CASSPLGGRGDTQYF. The CDR3 region has the DNA TGCGCCAGCAGCCCTCTGGGGGGGCGTGGTGATACGCAGTATTTT. The J gene is TRBJ2-3, the V gene TRBV5-1, with D perhaps matching TRBD2 (7 bases). This CDR3 spans 15 amino acids. The germline V and J ends were trimmed by 4 bases and 6 bases, with 18 bases remaining between them. CDR1 and CDR2 from the germline V gene are SGHRS and YFSETQ.

This sequence joins TRBV28 and TRBJ1-1; tentatively, D is TRBD1 (6 bases). Germline CDR1 MDHEN, CDR2 SYDVKM. This CDR3 contains 14 residues. V was pared by 1 base and J by 8 bases, with 14 bases between. This CDR3 is CASSLSGGGSEAFF. In nucleotides, the CDR3 is TGTGCCAGCAGTTTATCGGGGGGCGGATCCGAAGCTTTCTTT. The full variable domain, in which reference TRBV28 and TRBJ1-1 provide the parts outside the CDR3, is DVKVTQSSRYLVKRTGEKVFLECVQDMDHENMFWYRQDPGLGLRLIYFSYDVKMKEKGDIPEGYSVSREKKERFSLILESASTNQTSMYLCASSLSGGGSEAFFGQGTRLTVV.

This rearrangement joins TRBV5-1 to TRBJ1-2; possibly TRBD1 for D (5 bases). This CDR3 has 14 residues. Between the trimmed V and J ends, which lost 0 bases and 1 base, there was a span of 7 bases. Germline V lookup: CDR1 SGHRS, CDR2 YFSETQ. CDR3 DNA: TGCGCCAGCAGCTTGGGCCAGGGTAACTATGGCTACACCTTC. Translating it yields CASSLGQGNYGYTF.

The V gene is TRBV29-1, the J gene TRBJ2-1; the D gene is possibly TRBD2 (7 bases). Trimming pared 7 bases from V and 4 bases from J, leaving 17 bases between. CDR3 length: 14 residues. Germline values: CDR1 SQVTM, CDR2 ANQGSEA. The CDR3 coding sequence is TGCAGCGGGGGGGGAAGTACAGGGTACAATGAGCAGTTCTTC. This encodes CSGGGSTGYNEQFF.

The chain is built from TRBV7-3 and TRBJ1-5, with a weak D call TRBD1 (5 bases). The CDR3 covers 17 residues. Germline V CDR1 and CDR2: SGHTA, FQGTGA. Trimming took 2 bases from V and 3 from J, leaving 17 bases between them. CDR3 sequence (DNA): TGTGCCAGCAGCTTATTTTCGCGTAGACAGTCCAATCAGCCCCAGCATTTT. Translation: CASSLFSRRQSNQPQHF.

The genes are TRBV19 and TRBJ1-6; D is ambiguous. CDR3 length: 12 amino acids. The germline gives CDR1 LNHDA, CDR2 SQIVND (reference sequence). Trimming shortened V by 11 bases and J by 4 bases, and 9 bases separated the two germline ends. CDR3 amino acids: CASSEYNSPLHF. CDR3 in DNA: TGTGCCTCATCAGAATATAATTCACCCCTCCACTTT. The full variable domain, its missing parts supplied by reference TRBV19 and TRBJ1-6, is DGGITQSPKYLFRKEGQNVTLSCEQNLNHDAMYWYRQDPGQGLRLIYYSQIVNDFQKGDIAEGYSVSREKKESFPLTVTSAQKNPTAFYLCASSEYNSPLHFGNGTRLTVT.

This clone was observed once. V usage is TRBV7-3 and J usage is TRBJ2-2, with TRBD1 identical over 8 bases. The CDR3 consists of 16 residues. J gave up 3 bases and V 5 bases, and 8 bases lay outside the gene matches. The germline gives CDR1 SGHTA, CDR2 FQGTGA. CDR3 loop: CASSRTGGIDTGELFF. CDR3 DNA: TGTGCCAGCAGCCGTACAGGGGGAATTGACACCGGGGAGCTGTTTTTT.

In DNA form, the CDR3 reads TGTGCCAGCAGTGACCCCGGGACAGGGAGAAATTCACCCCTCCACTTT. Its translation is CASSDPGTGRNSPLHF. V gene TRBV25-1 combines with J gene TRBJ1-6; 9 positions match TRBD1. V lost 3 bases, J lost 7 bases, and 7 bases stayed unmatched. The CDR3 spans 16 residues. Germline V gene data show CDR1 as MGHDK and CDR2 as SYGVNS.

This chain joins TRBV28 and TRBJ2-1, with 8 bases aligning to TRBD2. Germline trimming cut 3 bases from V and 2 bases from J; bases unmatched to any gene: 3. The germline V gene has CDR1 MDHEN and CDR2 SYDVKM. This CDR3 has 15 amino acids. CDR3 loop: CASSFSGGAYNEQFF. The CDR3, as DNA: TGTGCCAGCAGTTTCAGCGGGGGAGCCTACAATGAGCAGTTCTTC.

V gene TRBV6-1 combines with J gene TRBJ1-5; D unclear. Germline V gene lookup returns CDR1 MNHNS and CDR2 SASEGT. The V gene lost 5 bases and the J gene lost 7 bases, with 12 bases spanning the gap. This CDR3 is built from 13 residues. The DNA for the CDR3 is TGTGCCAGCAGTTCACAGATCGACCAGCCCCAGCATTTT. Residues: CASSSQIDQPQHF.

In its sample, this clone was seen once. The chain is built from TRBV7-3 and TRBJ2-3; TRBD2 matches at 13 bases. V shed 5 bases and J 2 bases; nucleotides not matched to a gene: 4. The germline V gene encodes CDR1 SGHTA and CDR2 FQGTGA. The CDR3 spans 16 residues. CDR3 residues: CASSPGLAGYTDTQYF. Written as DNA, the CDR3 is TGTGCCAGCAGCCCGGGACTAGCGGGGTACACAGATACGCAGTATTTT.

The chain recombines TRBV7-6 with TRBJ1-4, with a weak D call TRBD1 (6 bases). The CDR3 is 15 amino acids. Germline lookup yields CDR1 SGHVS and CDR2 FNYEAQ. V was shortened by 5 bases and J by 5 bases, with 15 bases between the two germline ends. The DNA of the CDR3 is TGTGCCAGCAGCCCGCAGGGGCCCGGGAATGAAAAACTGTTTTTT. It codes for CASSPQGPGNEKLFF. The whole variable domain, filled in from reference TRBV7-6 and TRBJ1-4, reads GAGVSQSPRYKVTKRGQDVALRCDPISGHVSLYWYRQALGQGPEFLTYFNYEAQQDKSGLPNDRFSAERPEGSISTLTIQRTEQRDSAMYRCASSPQGPGNEKLFFGSGTQLSVL.

The genes are TRBV7-3 and TRBJ2-1, with 8 nucleotides matching TRBD2. CDR3 size: 14 residues. Germline assignment: CDR1 SGHTA and CDR2 FQGTGA. V was pared by 0 bases and J by 6 bases, with 1 base of the junction left unmatched. In DNA form, the CDR3 reads TGTGCCAGCAGCTTAACCGGGGGGGCCAATGAGCAGTTCTTC. Translating it yields CASSLTGGANEQFF.

V is TRBV7-2 and J is TRBJ1-4, with a possible D match to TRBD1 (6 bases). Germline CDR1 and CDR2: SGHTA and FQGNSA. Trimming removed 5 bases at V and 2 bases at J, with 12 bases between. The length of the CDR3 is 15 residues. CDR3 in DNA: TGTGCCAGCAGCGGACAGTTGGGCACTAATGAAAAACTGTTTTTT. This sequence encodes CASSGQLGTNEKLFF.

The chain has TRBV4-1 and TRBJ2-1, with 9 positions matching TRBD1. Germline V gives CDR1 MGHRA, CDR2 YSYEKL. The CDR3 length is 16 residues. Trimming at V came to 3 bases and at J to 8 bases, leaving 11 bases not matched to a gene. The DNA for the CDR3 is TGCGCCAGCAGCCAGGAACAGACAGGGGGGGTCTATGAGCAGTTCTTC. This sequence encodes CASSQEQTGGVYEQFF.

The J gene is TRBJ2-2, the V gene TRBV19; no reliable D call. Trimming shortened V by 7 bases and J by 9 bases, and 18 bases separated the two germline ends. Germline V gives CDR1 LNHDA, CDR2 SQIVND (reference sequence). The CDR3 is made up of 14 amino acids. The CDR3 DNA reads as TGTGCCAGTACCATAGGTGGCTCCTTAAGGGAGCTGTTTTTT. Translating it yields CASTIGGSLRELFF.

The chain couples TRBV2 to TRBJ1-4, with D maybe TRBD1 (6 bases). Trimming stripped 4 bases from V and 8 bases from J, with 8 bases between. Germline V gene lookup returns CDR1 SNHLY and CDR2 FYNNEI. The CDR3 contains 12 residues. The CDR3 reads CASSGQGEKLFF. The CDR3 DNA is TGTGCCAGCAGTGGTCAGGGGGAAAAACTGTTTTTT.

The rearrangement links TRBV5-6 to TRBJ1-5, with D uncertain. The CDR3 is 13 residues long. Trimming stripped 1 base from V and 10 bases from J, with 12 bases between. Germline-derived CDR1 and CDR2 are SGHDT and YYEEEE. CDR3 coding DNA: TGTGCCAGCAGCTTGACCTCCCGGGAACCCCAGCATTTT. Translation gives CASSLTSREPQHF.

The rearrangement joins TRBV18 to TRBJ1-4; D gene uncertain. The CDR3 length is 15 residues. Trimming cost V 0 bases and J 8 bases, with 13 bases left between them. CDR1 is KGHSH, CDR2 LQKENI, per germline. CDR3 sequence reads: CASSPPAQQMEKLFF. The CDR3 DNA sequence: TGTGCCAGCTCACCACCTGCGCAGCAGATGGAAAAACTGTTTTTT.

The V call is TRBV5-1, the J call TRBJ2-5; D might be TRBD1 or TRBD2, each matching 5 bases. CDR1 SGHRS and CDR2 YFSETQ come from the germline V gene. Trimming left V 4 bases short and J 1 base short, with 11 bases between. CDR3 length: 14 residues. In DNA form, the CDR3 reads TGCGCCAGCAGCCTCCGGGACGCCCAAGAGACCCAGTACTTC. Protein product: CASSLRDAQETQYF.

The chain combines TRBV28 with TRBJ1-2; 9 bases fit TRBD1. The CDR3 sequence is 14 residues long. V shed 8 bases, J shed 4 bases, and the junction held 8 bases outside the gene matches. Per the germline V gene, CDR1 is MDHEN and CDR2 is SYDVKM. The CDR3 spells CASAKGQGLYGYTF. CDR3 sequence (DNA): TGTGCCAGCGCAAAGGGACAGGGCCTCTATGGCTACACCTTC.